What follows are 11 T cell receptor beta chains derived from one specimen sequenced in a study of long-term antiretroviral therapy in people with HIV. Survey-level resolution applied to immunoSEQ assay v3.0. Assay: immunoSEQ multiplex PCR; the TCRdb copy retains only in-frame clones and omits some. Found here are 20,000 to 30,000 clones, around 80% of them singletons; the top ten hold more than 8.5%. Sequences were derived from unsorted PBMCs, sampled 1.2 years after starting antiretroviral therapy. Receptor source: a woman aged 40 to 50 with HIV.

The chain is built from TRBV7-9 and TRBJ2-6; D is unresolved. The V gene lost 0 bases and the J gene lost 4 bases, with 7 bases spanning the gap. The length of the CDR3 is 15 residues. Germline V lookup: CDR1 SEHNR, CDR2 FQNEAQ (reference sequence). The CDR3: CASSLAGYGANVLTF. For the CDR3, the DNA is TGTGCCAGCAGCTTAGCAGGGTACGGGGCCAACGTCCTGACTTTC. The variable domain in full, completed from reference TRBV7-9 and TRBJ2-6, reads DTGVSQNPRHKITKRGQNVTFRCDPISEHNRLYWYRQTLGQGPEFLTYFQNEAQLEKSRLLSDRFSAERPKGSFSTLEIQRTEQGDSAMYLCASSLAGYGANVLTFGAGSRLTVL.

V and J are TRBV13 and TRBJ2-3; D gene ambiguous. The CDR3 runs 14 residues. Trimming removed 4 bases from V and 2 bases from J, with 10 bases in between. In germline, CDR1 is PRHDT, CDR2 FYEKMQ (reference sequence). The CDR3 loop reads CASSSRAITDTQYF. The DNA of the CDR3 is TGTGCCAGCAGCTCAAGGGCCATCACAGATACGCAGTATTTT.

This clone was detected only once. The chain has TRBV15 and TRBJ1-2; 9 bases are a match to TRBD1. Per germline, CDR1 LNHNV and CDR2 YYDKDF (reference sequence). CDR3 length: 17 residues. J was trimmed by 6 bases and V by 1 base; bases with no gene match: 12. The CDR3 sequence: CATSRVLPRTGANGYTF. The CDR3 DNA is TGTGCCACCAGCAGAGTTCTTCCAAGGACAGGGGCGAATGGCTACACCTTC.

In this sample, this clone turned up once. CDR3: CSAREDTEAFF. CDR3 nucleotide sequence: TGCAGTGCCAGGGAAGACACTGAAGCTTTCTTT. The rearrangement links TRBV20-1 to TRBJ1-1; D possibly corresponds to TRBD1 (5 bases). Trimming shortened V by 6 bases and J by 3 bases, and 8 bases separated the two germline ends. The CDR3 has 11 amino acids. The germline gives CDR1 DFQATT, CDR2 SNEGSKA (reference sequence).

This clone was observed a handful of times. The chain couples TRBV27 to TRBJ1-4; maybe TRBD1 (5 bases). Trimming took off 2 bases at V and 0 bases at J, with 16 bases between the two ends. The CDR3 contains 18 residues. Germline assignment: CDR1 MNHEY and CDR2 SMNVEV (reference sequence). CDR3 bases: TGTGCCAGCAGTTTAGGGTGGGGCCAGGAGGCAACTAATGAAAAACTGTTTTTT. Amino acid sequence: CASSLGWGQEATNEKLFF.

This clone came up once. In nucleotides, the CDR3 is TGTGCCAGCAGCCTAAAACCGGGACTAGCGGGAATCTACGAGCAGTACTTC. Protein sequence: CASSLKPGLAGIYEQYF. This chain joins TRBV11-3 and TRBJ2-7; 13 nucleotides line up with TRBD2. The CDR3 length is 17 residues. V was clipped by 5 bases and J by 3 bases; unmatched bases: 10. Germline V gives CDR1 SGHNT, CDR2 YENEEA.

The chain recombines TRBV7-9 with TRBJ1-2; D remains unclear. The CDR3 consists of 15 residues. Germline values: CDR1 SEHNR, CDR2 FQNEAQ (reference sequence). Trimming shortened V by 2 bases and J by 5 bases, and 15 bases separated the two germline ends. The CDR3 coding sequence is TGTGCCAGCAGCTTATTGGTACCGGATCGGTATGGCTACACCTTC. As protein: CASSLLVPDRYGYTF.

This chain links TRBV27 with TRBJ2-3; unclear D gene. Trimming removed 11 bases from V and 0 bases from J, with 9 bases in between. There are 12 residues in the CDR3. From germline, CDR1 is MNHEY and CDR2 SMNVEV (reference sequence). The CDR3 reads CASRLSTDTQYF. CDR3 DNA sequence: TGTGCCTCCCGTCTTAGCACAGATACGCAGTATTTT.

The genes are TRBV29-1 and TRBJ2-3; 10 nucleotides match TRBD1. Germline assignment: CDR1 SQVTM and CDR2 ANQGSEA. CDR3 length: 13 amino acids. Trimming removed 7 bases from V and 4 bases from J; junction bases left unmatched: 5. CDR3 sequence: CSGRDRGPDTQYF. DNA for the CDR3: TGCAGCGGCCGGGACAGGGGCCCAGATACGCAGTATTTT.

The V and J genes are TRBV10-3 and TRBJ1-3; tentative D call: TRBD1 (5 bases). V was cut by 7 bases and J by 0 bases, with 7 bases left in between. The germline V gene encodes CDR1 ENHRY and CDR2 SYGVKD. The CDR3 spans 13 residues. The CDR3 here is CAIKDSSGNTIYF. CDR3 sequence (DNA): TGTGCCATCAAAGACAGCTCTGGAAACACCATATATTTT.

V usage is TRBV30 and J usage is TRBJ2-7; D remains unclear. CDR3 size: 13 residues. The germline CDR1 and CDR2 sequences are GTSNPN and SVGIG (reference sequence). V dropped 2 bases and J dropped 7 bases, with 15 bases sitting between them. The CDR3 DNA reads as TGTGCCTGGAGTCCCGACACCCCTCGAGAGCAGTACTTC. It specifies CAWSPDTPREQYF.